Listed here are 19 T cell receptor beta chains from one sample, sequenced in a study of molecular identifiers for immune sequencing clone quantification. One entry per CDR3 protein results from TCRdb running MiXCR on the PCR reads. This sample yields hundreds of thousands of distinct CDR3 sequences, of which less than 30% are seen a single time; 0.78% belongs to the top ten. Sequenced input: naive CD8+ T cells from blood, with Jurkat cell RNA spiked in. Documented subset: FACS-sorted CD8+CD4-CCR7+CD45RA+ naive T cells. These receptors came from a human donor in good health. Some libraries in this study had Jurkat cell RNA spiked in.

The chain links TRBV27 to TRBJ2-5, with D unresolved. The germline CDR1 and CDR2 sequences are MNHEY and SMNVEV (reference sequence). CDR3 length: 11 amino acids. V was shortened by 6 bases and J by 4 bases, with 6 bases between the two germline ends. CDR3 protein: CASRTGETQYF. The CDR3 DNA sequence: TGTGCCAGCAGGACCGGAGAGACCCAGTACTTC.

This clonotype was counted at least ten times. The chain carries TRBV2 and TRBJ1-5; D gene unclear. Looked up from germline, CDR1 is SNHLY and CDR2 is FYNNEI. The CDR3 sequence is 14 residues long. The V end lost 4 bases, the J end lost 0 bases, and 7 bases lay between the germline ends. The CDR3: CASSGENSNQPQHF. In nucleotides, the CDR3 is TGTGCCAGCAGTGGGGAGAATAGCAATCAGCCCCAGCATTTT. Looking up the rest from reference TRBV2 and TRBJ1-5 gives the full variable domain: EPEVTQTPSHQVTQMGQEVILRCVPISNHLYFYWYRQILGQKVEFLVSFYNNEISEKSEIFDDQFSVERPDGSNFTLKIRSTKLEDSAMYFCASSGENSNQPQHFGDGTRLSIL.

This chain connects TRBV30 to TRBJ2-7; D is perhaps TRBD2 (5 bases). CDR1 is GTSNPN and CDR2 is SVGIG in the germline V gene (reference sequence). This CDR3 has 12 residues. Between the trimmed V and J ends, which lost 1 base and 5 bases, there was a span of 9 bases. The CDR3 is CAWSGGSDEQYF. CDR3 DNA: TGTGCCTGGAGTGGAGGGTCTGACGAGCAGTACTTC. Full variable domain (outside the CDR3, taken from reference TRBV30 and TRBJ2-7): SQTIHQWPATLVQPVGSPLSLECTVEGTSNPNLYWYRQAAGRGLQLLFYSVGIGQISSEVPQNLSASRPQDRQFILSSKKLLLSDSGFYLCAWSGGSDEQYFGPGTRLTVT.

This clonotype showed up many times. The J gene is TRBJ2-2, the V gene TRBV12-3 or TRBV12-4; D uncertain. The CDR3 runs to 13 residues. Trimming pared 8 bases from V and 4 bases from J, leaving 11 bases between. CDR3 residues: CASGPLITGELFF. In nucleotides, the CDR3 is TGTGCCAGCGGGCCATTGATCACCGGGGAGCTGTTTTTT.

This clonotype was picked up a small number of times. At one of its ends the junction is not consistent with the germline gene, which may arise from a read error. This CDR3 reads CAGSLFGGRIYNEQFF. CDR3 DNA: TGTGCCGGCAGTTTATTCGGCGGGAGAATCTACAATGAGCAGTTCTTC. This chain uses TRBV27 with TRBJ2-1; the match to TRBD2 covers 7 bases. The CDR3 runs to 16 residues. Germline CDR1 and CDR2: MNHEY and SMNVEV (reference sequence).

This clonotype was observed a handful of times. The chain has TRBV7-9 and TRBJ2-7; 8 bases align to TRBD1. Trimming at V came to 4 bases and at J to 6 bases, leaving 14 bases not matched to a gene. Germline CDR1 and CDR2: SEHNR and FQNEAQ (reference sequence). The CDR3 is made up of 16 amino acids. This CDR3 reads CASSSPHETGVGEQYF. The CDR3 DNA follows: TGTGCCAGCAGCTCACCTCATGAGACAGGGGTCGGCGAGCAGTACTTC.

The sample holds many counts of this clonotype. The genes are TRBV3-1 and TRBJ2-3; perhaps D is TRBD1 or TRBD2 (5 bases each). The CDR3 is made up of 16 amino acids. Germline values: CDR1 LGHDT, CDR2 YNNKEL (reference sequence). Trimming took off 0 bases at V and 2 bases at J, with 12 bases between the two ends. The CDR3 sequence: CASSQETGTYTDTQYF. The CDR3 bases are TGTGCCAGCAGCCAAGAGACCGGGACCTACACAGATACGCAGTATTTT.

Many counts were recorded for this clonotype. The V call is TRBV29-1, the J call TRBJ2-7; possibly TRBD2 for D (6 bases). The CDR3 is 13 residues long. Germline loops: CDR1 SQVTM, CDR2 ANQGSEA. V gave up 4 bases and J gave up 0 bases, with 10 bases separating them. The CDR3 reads CSVGRDSSYEQYF. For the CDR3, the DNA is TGCAGCGTTGGGAGGGACTCCTCCTACGAGCAGTACTTC.

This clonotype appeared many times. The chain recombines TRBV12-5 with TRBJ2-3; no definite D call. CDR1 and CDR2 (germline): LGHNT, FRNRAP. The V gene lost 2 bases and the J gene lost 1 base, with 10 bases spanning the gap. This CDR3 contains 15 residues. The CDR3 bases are TGTGCTAGTGGTTTGACGACCCAAGGCACAGATACGCAGTATTTT. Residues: CASGLTTQGTDTQYF.

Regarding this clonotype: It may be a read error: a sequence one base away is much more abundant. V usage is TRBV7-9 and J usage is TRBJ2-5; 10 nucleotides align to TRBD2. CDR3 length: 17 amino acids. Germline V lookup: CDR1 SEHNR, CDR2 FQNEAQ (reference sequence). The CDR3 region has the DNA TGTCCCAGCAGCGCTTCACTAGCGGGGCCTATCCAAGAGACCCAGTACTTC. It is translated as CPSSASLAGPIQETQYF.

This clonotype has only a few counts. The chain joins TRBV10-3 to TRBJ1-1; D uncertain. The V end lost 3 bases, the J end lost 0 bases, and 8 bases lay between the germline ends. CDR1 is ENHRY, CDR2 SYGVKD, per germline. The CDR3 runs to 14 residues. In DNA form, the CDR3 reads TGTGCCATCAGTGAAGGGCGAGTGAACACTGAAGCTTTCTTT. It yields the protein CAISEGRVNTEAFF.

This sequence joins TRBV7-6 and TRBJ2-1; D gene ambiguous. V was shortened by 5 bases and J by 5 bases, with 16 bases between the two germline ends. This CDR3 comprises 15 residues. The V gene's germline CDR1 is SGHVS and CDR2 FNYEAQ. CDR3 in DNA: TGTGCCAGCAGCCCTGGGGTCCTTAACCACAATGAGCAGTTCTTC. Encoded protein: CASSPGVLNHNEQFF.

CDR3 sequence (DNA): TGTGCCAGCAGCGTAGTAGGTAGCGGGAGCTCCTACAATGAGCAGTTCTTC. Its translation: CASSVVGSGSSYNEQFF. V gene TRBV9 combines with J gene TRBJ2-1; 9 nucleotides align to TRBD2. Losses at the gene ends were 0 bases for V and 0 bases for J; bases not matched to a gene: 4. The CDR3 totals 17 residues. Germline V gene sequence: CDR1 SGDLS, CDR2 YYNGEE.

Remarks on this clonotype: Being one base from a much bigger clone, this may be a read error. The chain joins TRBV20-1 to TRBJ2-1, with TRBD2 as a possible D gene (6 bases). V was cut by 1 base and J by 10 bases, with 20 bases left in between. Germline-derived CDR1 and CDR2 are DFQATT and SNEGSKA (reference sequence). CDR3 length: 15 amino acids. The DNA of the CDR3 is TGCAGTGCTAGAGGTCACGGGTCAGGCGCGGGAGAGCAGTTCTTC. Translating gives CSARGHGSGAGEQFF.

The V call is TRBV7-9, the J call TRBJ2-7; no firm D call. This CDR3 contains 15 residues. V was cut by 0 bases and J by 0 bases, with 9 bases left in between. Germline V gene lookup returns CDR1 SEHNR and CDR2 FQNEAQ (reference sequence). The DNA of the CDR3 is TGTGCCAGCAGCTTAGCCCTGGAAGCCTCCTACGAGCAGTACTTC. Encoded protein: CASSLALEASYEQYF.

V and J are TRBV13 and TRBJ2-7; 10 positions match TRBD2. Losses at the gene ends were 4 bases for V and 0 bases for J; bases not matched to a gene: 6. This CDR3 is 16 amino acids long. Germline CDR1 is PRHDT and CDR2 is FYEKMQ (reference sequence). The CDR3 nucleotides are TGTGCCAGCAGCTCCATGGGACTAGCGAACTCCTACGAGCAGTACTTC. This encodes CASSSMGLANSYEQYF.

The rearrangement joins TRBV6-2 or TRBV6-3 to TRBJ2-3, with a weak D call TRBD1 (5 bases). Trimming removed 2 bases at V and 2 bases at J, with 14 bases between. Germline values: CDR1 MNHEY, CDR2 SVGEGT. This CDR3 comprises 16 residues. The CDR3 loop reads CASSYQGHPATDTQYF. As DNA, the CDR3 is TGTGCCAGCAGTTACCAGGGCCACCCAGCCACAGATACGCAGTATTTT.

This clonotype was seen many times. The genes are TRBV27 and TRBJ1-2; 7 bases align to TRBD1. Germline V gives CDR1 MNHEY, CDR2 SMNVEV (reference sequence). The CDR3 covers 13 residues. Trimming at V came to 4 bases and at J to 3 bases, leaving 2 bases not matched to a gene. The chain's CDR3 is CASSYGTDYGYTF. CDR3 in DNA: TGTGCCAGCAGTTATGGGACAGACTATGGCTACACCTTC.

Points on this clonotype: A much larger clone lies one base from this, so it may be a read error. The CDR3 DNA follows: TGTGCCAGCAGCTTGGGACCACGGGGCAGGGGCTACGAGCAGTGCTTC. Translation gives CASSLGPRGRGYEQCF. The chain is built from TRBV7-2 and TRBJ2-7; the D gene is possibly TRBD1 (6 bases). Germline-derived CDR1 and CDR2 are SGHTA and FQGNSA. The CDR3 loop spans 16 amino acids.